These T cell receptor beta chains were read from a single sample in a study of cytotoxic CD8 clonotypes in ibrutinib-treated CLL. Data came from immunoSEQ multiplex PCR; TCRdb stores just in-frame clones and leaves some out. The sample contains 300,000 to 400,000 clones, approximately 67% of which appear only once. The sample was PBMCs, taken after 36 months of ibrutinib treatment. The receptors derive from a human donor with chronic lymphocytic leukemia. Each CDR3 is given with its conserved first and last residue. Fields, in order: D gene, J gene, clone size, V gene, CDR3 DNA, CDR3 protein. A D gene is named only where the DNA matches it firmly. Rows give clone size only sometimes, using once, few, many, or a class for an expanded clone.

. TRBJ2-7 . TRBV7-9 TGTGCCAGCAGCAAAAATGCCGGTTTCGTGGCGAAAGGGGCCTACGAGCAGTACTTC CASSKNAGFVAKGAYEQYF
. TRBJ2-7 once TRBV11-2 TGTGCCAGCAGCTTATCCGGCATCTACGAGCAGTACTTC CASSLSGIYEQYF
. TRBJ2-3 . TRBV5-4 TGTGCCAGCAGCTTGCTAGATACGCAGTATTTT CASSLLDTQYF
TRBD1 TRBJ2-7 few TRBV6-6 TGTGCCAGCTCCGACAATACAGGGGATGAGCAGTACTTC CASSDNTGDEQYF
. TRBJ2-7 . TRBV25-1 TGTGCCAGCAGTGGGCCGCGCCAGGGCCCCTACGAGCAGTACTTC CASSGPRQGPYEQYF
TRBD1 TRBJ2-5 . TRBV27 TGTGCCAGCAGCGAAACAGGGGCGAGGGAGACCCAGTACTTC CASSETGARETQYF
. TRBJ2-5 . TRBV5-4 TGTGCCAGTTCGGGACTTCCTCAAGAGACCCAGTACTTC CASSGLPQETQYF
TRBD2 TRBJ2-7 . TRBV11-1 TGTGCCAGCAGGGAGGGACTAGCGGGGTCCTACGAGCAGTACTTC CASREGLAGSYEQYF
. TRBJ1-2 . TRBV25-1 TGTGCCAGCCGGGGGATCTATGGCTACACCTTC CASRGIYGYTF
TRBD1 TRBJ1-1 . TRBV4-3 TGCGCCAGCAGCCAAGATACGGGGACAGAACGTTACGAACTACTAAACACTGAAGCTTTCTTT CASSQDTGTERYELLNTEAFF
TRBD1 TRBJ2-5 . TRBV9 TGTGCCAGCAGCGGACAGGGGATAGAGACCCAGTACTTC CASSGQGIETQYF
. TRBJ2-4 . TRBV2 TGTGCCAGCAGGCATGGCGGAGTCCAAAACATTCAGTACTTC CASRHGGVQNIQYF
TRBD1 TRBJ2-3 . TRBV2 TGTGCCAGCAGTGAATGGGACAGGGTTTCGTGGGCCTCTAGCACAGATACGCAGTATTTT CASSEWDRVSWASSTDTQYF
. TRBJ2-1 . TRBV19 TGTGCCAGTAGTATAGCCGGCAGGGGGGATAGGGAGCAGTTCTTC CASSIAGRGDREQFF
. TRBJ2-7 . TRBV7-6 TGTGCCAGCAGCTTCGGCGGGGACCCCTACGAGCAGTACTTC CASSFGGDPYEQYF
. TRBJ1-5 . TRBV2 TGTGCCAGCAGTGAACACAGTAGTCAGCCCCAGCATTTT CASSEHSSQPQHF
TRBD1 TRBJ2-7 . TRBV6-5 TGTGCCAGCAGCAACGACAGGGTACGCGAGCAGTACTTC CASSNDRVREQYF
. TRBJ2-7 . TRBV6-5 TGTGCCAGCAGTTACAAGTCGAAAGGCTCCTACGAGCAGTACTTC CASSYKSKGSYEQYF
TRBD1 TRBJ1-1 . TRBV7-9 TGTGCCAGCAGCTTTCGACAGGGTGAAGCTTTCTTT CASSFRQGEAFF
TRBD1 TRBJ2-7 . TRBV15 TGTGCCACCAGCAGAGTGACAGGGTTTCTCTACCGCGAGCAGTACTTC CATSRVTGFLYREQYF
. TRBJ1-2 . TRBV2 TGTGCCAGCAGTGAATCGGTGCCTTTGGAGGATGGCTACACCTTC CASSESVPLEDGYTF
TRBD1 TRBJ1-2 . TRBV29-1 TGCAGCGTTGAAAACCCGGGACAGGGCAACTATGGCTACACCTTC CSVENPGQGNYGYTF
TRBD2 TRBJ2-1 . TRBV7-6 TGTGCCAGCAGCTTATGGACTAGCGGGGGGAACAATGAGCAGTTCTTC CASSLWTSGGNNEQFF
. TRBJ2-3 . TRBV7-2 TGTGCCAGCAGCTTAGGCGTAGCTTGGGGGACAGATACGCAGTATTTT CASSLGVAWGTDTQYF
TRBD2 TRBJ2-2 . TRBV5-1 TGCGCCAGCAGCTACCTAACTTGGACTAGCGGGAGCTTAACGAACACCGGGGAGCTGTTTTTT CASSYLTWTSGSLTNTGELFF
. TRBJ1-5 . TRBV6-5 TGTGCCAGCAGGGGCACTACTAGCAATCAGCCCCAGCATTTT CASRGTTSNQPQHF
TRBD2 TRBJ2-1 . TRBV2 TGTGCCAGCAGTGAGGAGACTAGCGGCTACAATGAGCAGTTCTTC CASSEETSGYNEQFF
TRBD1 TRBJ2-7 . TRBV7-9 TGTGCCAGCCGGGACAGGGACTACGAGCAGTACTTC CASRDRDYEQYF
TRBD1 TRBJ2-6 . TRBV4-1 TGCGCCAGCAGCCTATACGCGACAGGGGCTCCCTCTGGGGCCAACGTCCTGACTTTC CASSLYATGAPSGANVLTF
. TRBJ1-1 . TRBV5-8 TGTGCCAGCAGCCTCGACGGGGACACTGAAGCTTTCTTT CASSLDGDTEAFF
TRBD2 TRBJ2-3 . TRBV10-3 TGTGCCATCAGAGCGGGGACTAGCGGGGGGACAGATACGCAGTATTTT CAIRAGTSGGTDTQYF
. TRBJ2-7 few TRBV5-1 TGCGCCAGCAGCTTGAACAGGCTCGAGCAGTACTTC CASSLNRLEQYF
TRBD2 TRBJ2-5 . TRBV6-6 TGTGCCAGCAGTTACGGGGGGGGAGAGACCCAGTACTTC CASSYGGGETQYF
. TRBJ2-2 . TRBV4-3 TGCGCCAGCAGCGAAGGGGCCCTATACGGGGAGCTGTTTTTT CASSEGALYGELFF
TRBD1 TRBJ1-1 . TRBV9 TGTGCCAGCAGCGCCCGACAGGGGGGGACTGAAGCTTTCTTT CASSARQGGTEAFF
TRBD1 TRBJ2-7 few TRBV9 TGTGCCAGCAGCGTAACGTCAGGGGGCTACGAGCAGTACTTC CASSVTSGGYEQYF
. TRBJ1-6 few TRBV7-9 TGTGCCACAACGTTAAGCTCCTATAATTCACCCCTCCACTTT CATTLSSYNSPLHF
. TRBJ2-5 . TRBV6-1 TGTGCCAGCAGTGAAGATCGACGGGAAGAGACCCAGTACTTC CASSEDRREETQYF
. TRBJ1-1 . TRBV29-1 TGCAGCGTTGTTTCAGGGGTGAACACTGAAGCTTTCTTT CSVVSGVNTEAFF
. TRBJ1-6 . TRBV5-6 TGTGCCAGCAGCCCGAGGGGTCAGGGTTGGTCACCCCTCCACTTT CASSPRGQGWSPLHF
. TRBJ2-5 . TRBV19 TGTGCCAGTAGTACTAGGGAAGAGACCCAGTACTTC CASSTREETQYF
. TRBJ2-3 . TRBV2 TGTGCCAGCAACCCCTCCTTAGCAGATACGCAGTATTTT CASNPSLADTQYF
. TRBJ1-1 . TRBV5-6 TGTGCCAGCAGCTTGGGGGCAGCTAGATTGAACACTGAAGCTTTCTTT CASSLGAARLNTEAFF
TRBD1 TRBJ2-5 . TRBV28 TGTGCCAGCAGCCCGGACAGGGGGCTAAAAGAGACCCAGTACTTC CASSPDRGLKETQYF
. TRBJ1-5 . TRBV6-5 TGTGCCAGCAGTTACTCTTCCGATTTGCAGCCCCAGCATTTT CASSYSSDLQPQHF
. TRBJ2-5 few TRBV20-1 TGCAGTGCTATCAGTGATGAGACCCAGTACTTC CSAISDETQYF
TRBD1 TRBJ2-7 . TRBV2 TGTGCCAGCAGTGAGATAGGACAGGATTTGAAGGGTTACTTC CASSEIGQDLKGYF
. TRBJ2-1 few TRBV7-2 TGTGCCAGCAGCTTCGGCTTCGGAAACTACAATGAGCAGTTCTTC CASSFGFGNYNEQFF
. TRBJ2-2 few TRBV7-9 TGTGCCAGCAGCCCGCGGGACAGTCTCACCGGGGAGCTGTTTTTT CASSPRDSLTGELFF
. TRBJ1-2 few TRBV7-9 TGTGCCAGCAGCGGGGGTCGAACAGGACTCTATGGCTACACCTTC CASSGGRTGLYGYTF